Presented here are 28 T cell receptor beta chains from one specimen sequenced in a study of T cell responses to AZD1222 COVID-19 vaccine. TCRdb's copy holds only in-frame clones and misses some; the assay was immunoSEQ multiplex PCR. The data hold approximately 140,000 clones, with around nine tenths observed a single time. Material: peripheral blood, obtained on day 0 of AZD1222 vaccination. All receptors come from an adult in good health.

This chain joins TRBV5-4 and TRBJ1-2, with D perhaps TRBD1 (5 bases). V was shortened by 0 bases and J by 6 bases, with 9 bases between the two germline ends. CDR1 SGHNT and CDR2 YYREEE come from the germline V gene (reference sequence). The CDR3 length is 13 residues. CDR3 coding DNA: TGTGCCAGCAGCTTGGTCAGGGAAGATGGCTACACCTTC. It yields the protein CASSLVREDGYTF.

The V call is TRBV18, the J call TRBJ1-4; D is ambiguous. CDR1 is KGHSH, CDR2 LQKENI, per germline. Trimming removed 6 bases at V and 5 bases at J, with 10 bases between. This CDR3 region has 13 residues. The CDR3 nucleotides are TGTGCCAGCTCGGCAGCAGGAAATGAAAAACTGTTTTTT. It codes for CASSAAGNEKLFF.

The chain uses TRBV6-6 and TRBJ1-4; 8 nucleotides agree with TRBD1. Trimming cost V 5 bases and J 2 bases; bases outside gene matches: 13. This CDR3 spans 18 amino acids. Germline V gene sequence: CDR1 MNHNY, CDR2 SVGAGI (reference sequence). CDR3 coding DNA: TGTGCCAGCAGTCGCGGACAGGGCGGGCCTCCGACTAATGAAAAACTGTTTTTT. Amino acids: CASSRGQGGPPTNEKLFF.

The chain uses TRBV29-1 and TRBJ2-5; TRBD1 agrees at 9 bases. After removal of 5 bases from V and 1 base from J, the junction contained 11 bases not matched to a gene. The CDR3 totals 16 residues. Germline loops: CDR1 SQVTM, CDR2 ANQGSEA. The chain's CDR3 is CSVPPSGQGSQETQYF. As DNA, the CDR3 is TGCAGCGTTCCACCATCAGGACAGGGGAGCCAAGAGACCCAGTACTTC.

This rearrangement joins TRBV4-2 to TRBJ2-5, with TRBD1 as a possible D gene (5 bases). The germline V gene has CDR1 LGHNA and CDR2 YNFKEQ. V lost 4 bases and J 3 bases, leaving 12 bases between the germline ends. The CDR3 is 14 residues long. The CDR3 DNA follows: TGTGCCAGCAGCCCCAACGGCAGGGAAGAGACCCAGTACTTC. Residues: CASSPNGREETQYF.

The chain links TRBV29-1 to TRBJ1-2; maybe TRBD1 (6 bases). CDR3 length equals 14 residues. Germline V gene lookup returns CDR1 SQVTM and CDR2 ANQGSEA. The V and J ends lost 7 bases and 8 bases respectively, with 23 bases between them. This CDR3 reads CSARPGGGGFGYTF. The CDR3 region has the DNA TGCAGCGCTAGACCGGGGGGCGGTGGCTTCGGCTACACCTTC.

CDR3 coding DNA: TGTGCCAGCAGCTTGGTTCCCGGGACAGCTGGGGCCAACGTCCTGACTTTC. This gives the protein CASSLVPGTAGANVLTF. The genes are TRBV5-6 and TRBJ2-6; 7 nucleotides agree with TRBD1. The CDR3 totals 17 residues. V lost 0 bases to trimming and J lost 2 bases; unmatched junction nucleotides: 5. Germline lookup yields CDR1 SGHDT and CDR2 YYEEEE. Full variable domain (rest looked up from reference TRBV5-6 and TRBJ2-6): DAGVTQSPTHLIKTRGQQVTLRCSPKSGHDTVSWYQQALGQGPQFIFQYYEEEERQRGNFPDRFSGHQFPNYSSELNVNALLLGDSALYLCASSLVPGTAGANVLTFGAGSRLTVL.

The CDR3: CATSDTRAGYGYTF. In DNA, the CDR3 is TGTGCCACCAGTGATACCAGGGCGGGCTATGGCTACACCTTC. The chain uses TRBV24-1 and TRBJ1-2; TRBD1 is a possible D gene (5 bases). Germline V CDR1 and CDR2: KGHDR, SFDVKD. The length of the CDR3 is 14 residues. V was clipped by 3 bases and J by 4 bases, with 11 bases between them.

The chain recombines TRBV6-6 with TRBJ1-2; D is perhaps TRBD1 (6 bases). The CDR3 runs to 15 residues. Trimming removed 7 bases from V and 7 bases from J, with 22 bases in between. Per the germline V gene, CDR1 is MNHNY and CDR2 is SVGAGI (reference sequence). The CDR3 protein is CASTLVAGARVGYTF. The CDR3 DNA is TGTGCCAGCACCCTCGTAGCAGGGGCGCGTGTTGGCTACACCTTC.

This clone was counted once. The rearrangement uses TRBV28 and TRBJ2-1, with D tentatively TRBD1 (5 bases). V was shortened by 5 bases and J by 6 bases, with 20 bases between the two germline ends. Germline CDR1 MDHEN, CDR2 SYDVKM. There are 16 residues in the CDR3. This chain's CDR3 is CASSPPQAQPLNEQFF. For the CDR3, the DNA is TGTGCCAGCAGTCCCCCACAGGCCCAACCCCTCAATGAGCAGTTCTTC.

The rearrangement joins TRBV4-3 to TRBJ1-3; D is ambiguous. Per the germline V gene, CDR1 is LGHNA and CDR2 is YSLEER. The CDR3 runs to 14 residues. V shed 5 bases and J shed 4 bases, with 12 bases lying between them. As DNA, the CDR3 is TGCGCCAGCAGCAGCGGCGTTCTCGGAAACACCATATATTTT. It translates to CASSSGVLGNTIYF.

The V and J genes are TRBV15 and TRBJ1-2; D remains ambiguous. Germline V CDR1 and CDR2: LNHNV, YYDKDF (reference sequence). The CDR3 spans 16 residues. Trimming took 0 bases from V and 4 from J, leaving 15 bases between them. The CDR3 DNA reads TGTGCCACCAGCAGAGATTCGTCGACCCACGGCTATGGCTACACCTTC. Its translation is CATSRDSSTHGYGYTF.

The chain links TRBV7-2 to TRBJ2-7; D not resolved. The CDR3 has 14 residues. Trimming stripped 3 bases from V and 2 bases from J, with 11 bases between. Germline assignment: CDR1 SGHTA and CDR2 FQGNSA. The CDR3 loop reads CASSFSRSPYEQYF. CDR3 DNA: TGTGCCAGCAGCTTTAGTAGGTCCCCCTACGAGCAGTACTTC.

This clone was seen once. The rearrangement links TRBV25-1 to TRBJ2-3; TRBD1 might be the D (7 bases). This CDR3 is 16 amino acids long. Germline lookup yields CDR1 MGHDK and CDR2 SYGVNS. The V end lost 6 bases, the J end lost 3 bases, and 19 bases lay between the germline ends. The CDR3 loop is CASSGGHRDRTDTQYF. The CDR3 DNA sequence: TGTGCCAGCAGCGGGGGACACCGGGACAGAACAGATACGCAGTATTTT.

The gene calls are TRBV18 and TRBJ1-5; D uncertain. The V and J ends lost 3 bases and 7 bases respectively, with 16 bases between them. The germline V gene encodes CDR1 KGHSH and CDR2 LQKENI. The CDR3 covers 15 residues. CDR3 DNA sequence: TGTGCCAGCTCACCTGATGCCGGATCTGGGCAGCCCCAGCATTTT. Its protein product is CASSPDAGSGQPQHF.

The chain recombines TRBV11-2 with TRBJ2-7; D is unclear. The CDR3 covers 12 residues. Trimming pared 3 bases from V and 6 bases from J, leaving 9 bases between. Germline V gene sequence: CDR1 SGHAT, CDR2 FQNNGV. DNA for the CDR3: TGTGCCAGCAGCTTGGTTCGGTTCGAGCAGTACTTC. Protein product: CASSLVRFEQYF.

The genes are TRBV29-1 and TRBJ2-7; 7 bases agree with TRBD2. This CDR3 contains 13 residues. Per germline, CDR1 SQVTM and CDR2 ANQGSEA. Trimming cost V 4 bases and J 6 bases; bases outside gene matches: 9. CDR3 sequence: CSVVGGWSGEQYF. The CDR3 region has the DNA TGCAGCGTTGTCGGGGGGTGGTCAGGCGAGCAGTACTTC.

This chain joins TRBV18 and TRBJ1-1; D possibly corresponds to TRBD1 (6 bases). Trimming cost V 6 bases and J 0 bases, with 14 bases left between them. Germline CDR1 reads KGHSH; CDR2 reads LQKENI. The CDR3 extends over 15 amino acids. The CDR3 is CASSHRTEMNTEAFF. The CDR3 bases are TGTGCCAGCTCCCACAGGACAGAAATGAACACTGAAGCTTTCTTT.

This sequence joins TRBV7-3 and TRBJ2-1; D is undetermined. There are 15 residues in the CDR3. The V end was cut by 4 bases, the J end by 3 bases, with 13 bases between. Germline V gene lookup returns CDR1 SGHTA and CDR2 FQGTGA. CDR3 DNA sequence: TGTGCCAGCAGCTCCGACTCCCGAATCTACAATGAGCAGTTCTTC. The encoded protein is CASSSDSRIYNEQFF.

The J gene is TRBJ2-1, the V gene TRBV7-6; 12 nucleotides match TRBD2. The CDR3 runs to 18 residues. Germline values: CDR1 SGHVS, CDR2 FNYEAQ. The V and J ends lost 0 bases and 2 bases, in that order; junction bases with no gene match: 5. The CDR3 DNA reads TGTGCCAGCAGCTTAGCCCGACTAGCGGGAGTACCCTACAATGAGCAGTTCTTC. It codes for CASSLARLAGVPYNEQFF.

This clone occurred a few times. This CDR3 reads CASSPGVNSYEQYF. CDR3 in DNA: TGTGCCAGCTCACCGGGGGTGAACTCCTACGAGCAGTACTTC. The rearrangement joins TRBV18 to TRBJ2-7; D might be TRBD1 or TRBD2, each matching 5 bases. Per the germline V gene, CDR1 is KGHSH and CDR2 is LQKENI. This CDR3 has 14 residues. V was cut by 3 bases and J by 0 bases, with 9 bases left in between. Filled out from reference TRBV18 and TRBJ2-7, the complete variable domain reads NAGVMQNPRHLVRRRGQEARLRCSPMKGHSHVYWYRQLPEEGLKFMVYLQKENIIDESGMPKERFSAEFPKEGPSILRIQQVVRGDSAAYFCASSPGVNSYEQYFGPGTRLTVT.

The chain couples TRBV5-1 to TRBJ2-5; 9 bases line up with TRBD2. V trimming: 7 bases; J trimming: 5 bases; junction bases outside the gene matches: 6. The length of the CDR3 is 13 residues. Germline V gene sequence: CDR1 SGHRS, CDR2 YFSETQ. The CDR3, as DNA: TGCGCCAGCGGAGCGGGAGGCGGGGAGACCCAGTACTTC. As protein: CASGAGGGETQYF.

This chain joins TRBV18 and TRBJ1-1; 8 bases align to TRBD1. The V segment lost 3 bases and the J segment 6 bases; nucleotides outside the gene matches: 12. CDR3 size: 16 residues. CDR1 KGHSH and CDR2 LQKENI come from the germline V gene. The CDR3 DNA follows: TGTGCCAGCTCACCGACGACAGGGGCAAATGGGGCTGAAGCTTTCTTT. This sequence encodes CASSPTTGANGAEAFF. Complete variable domain (other parts from reference TRBV18 and TRBJ1-1): NAGVMQNPRHLVRRRGQEARLRCSPMKGHSHVYWYRQLPEEGLKFMVYLQKENIIDESGMPKERFSAEFPKEGPSILRIQQVVRGDSAAYFCASSPTTGANGAEAFFGQGTRLTVV.

The chain couples TRBV19 to TRBJ2-7; D is perhaps TRBD1 or TRBD2 (5 bases each). The germline V gene has CDR1 LNHDA and CDR2 SQIVND (reference sequence). The V and J ends lost 4 bases and 0 bases respectively, with 16 bases between them. The CDR3 loop spans 16 amino acids. The CDR3, as DNA: TGTGCCAGTAGTAGCACCCGGGACCGTTACTCCTACGAGCAGTACTTC. Translating gives CASSSTRDRYSYEQYF. Looking up the rest from reference TRBV19 and TRBJ2-7 gives the full variable domain: DGGITQSPKYLFRKEGQNVTLSCEQNLNHDAMYWYRQDPGQGLRLIYYSQIVNDFQKGDIAEGYSVSREKKESFPLTVTSAQKNPTAFYLCASSSTRDRYSYEQYFGPGTRLTVT.

This clone was counted between two and nine times. The J gene is TRBJ1-1, the V gene TRBV20-1, with 7 bases that match TRBD1. CDR3 size: 12 residues. Germline loops: CDR1 DFQATT, CDR2 SNEGSKA (reference sequence). The V and J ends lost 3 bases and 10 bases, in that order; junction bases with no gene match: 8. CDR3 DNA: TGCAGTGCTAGTCAGGGGGTCCGACGAGCTTTCTTT. This translates into CSASQGVRRAFF.

The chain uses TRBV18 and TRBJ2-5; the D is unclear. Germline-derived CDR1 and CDR2 are KGHSH and LQKENI. The V end lost 3 bases, the J end lost 1 base, and 6 bases lay between the germline ends. The CDR3 consists of 13 residues. The CDR3 region has the DNA TGTGCCAGCTCACCGGCCCCCCAAGAGACCCAGTACTTC. Translation: CASSPAPQETQYF.

This clone was seen only a few times. The V and J genes are TRBV11-3 and TRBJ2-1; no definite D call. The V end was cut by 3 bases, the J end by 7 bases, with 19 bases between. CDR3 length equals 16 residues. Germline lookup yields CDR1 SGHNT and CDR2 YENEEA. CDR3 protein: CASSFATAPTRNEQFF. CDR3 coding DNA: TGTGCCAGCAGCTTCGCTACGGCACCTACCCGTAATGAGCAGTTCTTC.

The chain links TRBV6-2 or TRBV6-3 to TRBJ1-5; D is unresolved. V lost 4 bases and J 11 bases, leaving 18 bases between the germline ends. The length of the CDR3 is 14 residues. CDR1 is MNHEY and CDR2 is SVGEGT in the germline V gene. The CDR3 sequence: CASSSLEIPSAQHF. The DNA of the CDR3 is TGTGCCAGCAGTTCCTTAGAGATCCCCTCGGCCCAGCATTTT.